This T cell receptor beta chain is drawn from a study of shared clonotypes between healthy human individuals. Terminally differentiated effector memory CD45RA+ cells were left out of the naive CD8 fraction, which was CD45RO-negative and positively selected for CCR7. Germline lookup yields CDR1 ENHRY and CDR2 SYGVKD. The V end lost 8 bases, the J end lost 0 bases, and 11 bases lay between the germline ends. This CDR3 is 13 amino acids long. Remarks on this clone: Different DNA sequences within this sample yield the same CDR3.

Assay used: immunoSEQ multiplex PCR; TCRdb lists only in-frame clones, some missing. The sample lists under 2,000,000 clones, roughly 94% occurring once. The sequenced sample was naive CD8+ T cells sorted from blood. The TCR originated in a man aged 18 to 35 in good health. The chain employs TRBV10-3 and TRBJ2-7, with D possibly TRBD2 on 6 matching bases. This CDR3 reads CAISVGSSYEQYF. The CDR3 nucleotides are TGTGCCATCTCCGTCGGGAGCTCCTACGAGCAGTACTTC.